A single count supports the clone carrying this T cell receptor (beta chain). This sample was included in a study of blood T cells in healthy people across ages. On the study more broadly: Template switching retrieved approximately one barcoded beta molecule for each two T cells.

The people who gave samples were healthy Caucasians from Russia, aged roughly 6 to 100. This CDR3 is 13 amino acids long. V gave up 8 bases and J gave up 5 bases, with 15 bases separating them. Alongside a J-beta primer mix, a sample-barcoded 5' primer served in a second PCR lasting about 6 to 11 cycles. A template-switch adaptor containing 12 random nucleotides labeled each cDNA molecule. TCRdb independently ran MiXCR on the 5' RACE reads; one entry per CDR3 protein. The sample holds 1.5 million to 2 million distinct CDR3 sequences, approximately 39% seen once. Sample: blood. The chain combines TRBV12-3 or TRBV12-4 with TRBJ1-2; D is perhaps TRBD1 (6 bases). The TCR sequence derives from a human donor in good health. The DNA for the CDR3 is TGTGCCAGCGGCCCAACAGGGAATTATGGCTACACCTTC. It specifies CASGPTGNYGYTF.